This T cell receptor beta chain originates from a study of OX40 agonist ivuxolimab in advanced cancers. The study's findings and limits: CD4+ T cells averaged fewer expanded clones than CD8+ T cells.

In the case of this clone: No antigen is known for it.

Deletions cut 7 bases from V and 3 bases from J, with 10 bases between. Germline CDR1 and CDR2: SNHLY and FYNNEI. CDR3 length equals 13 residues. Assay used: immunoSEQ multiplex PCR; TCRdb lists only in-frame clones, some missing. The repertoire consists of fewer than 85,000 clones, with 85% to 95% occurring once and the leading ten covering 0.69%. Sample: CD4+ or CD8+ T cells sorted from blood, taken in a trial of the OX40 agonist ivuxolimab. This TCR was sampled from an adult with an advanced solid tumor such as melanoma, head and neck, liver or kidney cancer. The chain combines TRBV2 with TRBJ1-5; D is possibly TRBD1 (5 bases). The DNA of the CDR3 is TGTGCCAGCATGAGACAGATCAATCAGCCCCAGCATTTT. Its protein product is CASMRQINQPQHF.